A single sample gave rise to the 15 T cell receptor beta chains below, sequenced in a study of blood T cell repertoires in COVID-19 (TCRdb year 2020). The library was obtained by the immunoSEQ multiplex PCR assay. The clones in this table, taken by TCRdb from immuneACCESS, are in-frame only. Not every clone is retained; where verified, under half of the shortfall comes from an unresolved V gene, and the cause of the rest is unknown. The sample table records fewer than 70,000 clones; roughly 85% of these occur just once. The ten largest clones take up roughly 20% of the sample. Material for sequencing was peripheral blood. Receptors were obtained from a man between 50 and 59 years old with acute or convalescent COVID-19.

This clone was seen more than once but under ten times. The rearrangement joins TRBV24-1 to TRBJ2-6, with D perhaps matching TRBD1 (6 bases). This CDR3 is 16 amino acids long. The V end was cut by 3 bases, the J end by 3 bases, with 11 bases between. Germline-derived CDR1 and CDR2 are KGHDR and SFDVKD. The CDR3 bases are TGTGCCACCAGTGATCCAGGGGTTAGTGGGGCCAACGTCCTGACTTTC. Its protein product is CATSDPGVSGANVLTF.

The chain joins TRBV4-1 to TRBJ1-2; 8 nucleotides line up with TRBD1. The germline gives CDR1 MGHRA, CDR2 YSYEKL. The CDR3 spans 14 residues. Trimming removed 4 bases from V and 5 bases from J; junction bases left unmatched: 6. CDR3 DNA sequence: TGCGCCAGCAGCCCAAACAGGGGGTCTTATGGCTACACCTTC. Amino acids: CASSPNRGSYGYTF.

V usage is TRBV30 and J usage is TRBJ1-4, with TRBD1 identical over 7 bases. The CDR3 has 15 amino acids. V lost 0 bases and J lost 8; bases outside the gene matches: 9. Germline lookup yields CDR1 GTSNPN and CDR2 SVGIG (reference sequence). The CDR3 is CAWSVGGTDVEKLFF. The DNA of the CDR3 is TGTGCCTGGAGTGTTGGAGGGACAGACGTCGAAAAACTGTTTTTT.

The rearrangement uses TRBV19 and TRBJ2-2; D might be TRBD2 (6 bases). The CDR3 spans 15 residues. The germline gives CDR1 LNHDA, CDR2 SQIVND (reference sequence). V was pared by 5 bases and J by 7 bases, with 17 bases between. The CDR3, as DNA: TGTGCCAGTAGTGCGGGGCCAGGGCGGGACGGGGAGCTGTTTTTT. It is translated as CASSAGPGRDGELFF.

The CDR3 nucleotides are TGTGCCAGCAGTGAGACAGGTGAAGCTTTCTTT. It translates to CASSETGEAFF. This chain uses TRBV6-1 with TRBJ1-1; a possible D gene is TRBD1 (6 bases). The CDR3 has 11 amino acids. V lost 3 bases to trimming and J lost 7 bases, with 6 bases between them. Germline loops: CDR1 MNHNS, CDR2 SASEGT.

The chain combines TRBV9 with TRBJ2-7, with 13 bases lining up with TRBD2. The CDR3 covers 15 residues. The ends lost 3 bases at V and 5 bases at J; junction bases unmatched: 5. CDR1 and CDR2 (germline): SGDLS, YYNGEE. CDR3 protein: CASSAGTSGAHEQYF. CDR3 sequence (DNA): TGTGCCAGCAGCGCCGGGACTAGCGGGGCGCACGAGCAGTACTTC.

The chain recombines TRBV2 with TRBJ1-4, with D maybe TRBD1 (6 bases). Germline CDR1 SNHLY, CDR2 FYNNEI. The CDR3 loop spans 11 amino acids. Trimming took off 6 bases at V and 13 bases at J, with 12 bases between the two ends. The CDR3 here is CASSVQGRLFF. The DNA for the CDR3 is TGTGCCAGCAGCGTACAGGGTCGACTGTTTTTT. Supplemented by reference TRBV2 and TRBJ1-4, the full variable domain reads EPEVTQTPSHQVTQMGQEVILRCVPISNHLYFYWYRQILGQKVEFLVSFYNNEISEKSEIFDDQFSVERPDGSNFTLKIRSTKLEDSAMYFCASSVQGRLFFGSGTQLSVL.

V gene TRBV5-1 combines with J gene TRBJ2-1; TRBD1 matches at 8 bases. CDR1 and CDR2 (germline): SGHRS, YFSETQ. The CDR3 has 15 residues. V lost 4 bases and J lost 1; bases outside the gene matches: 4. This chain's CDR3 is CASSLNRGSYNEQFF. CDR3 DNA sequence: TGCGCCAGCAGCCTCAACAGGGGGTCCTACAATGAGCAGTTCTTC.

This sequence joins TRBV5-5 and TRBJ1-5; possible D gene TRBD1, 6 bases. This CDR3 region has 16 residues. The V end was cut by 3 bases, the J end by 4 bases, with 17 bases between. CDR1 and CDR2 (germline): SGHKS, YYEKEE (reference sequence). CDR3: CASSSQADSKNQPQHF. In DNA form, the CDR3 reads TGTGCCAGCAGCTCACAAGCGGACAGTAAAAATCAGCCCCAGCATTTT.

The chain recombines TRBV5-1 with TRBJ2-5, with 8 bases identical to TRBD2. Per the germline V gene, CDR1 is SGHRS and CDR2 is YFSETQ. The CDR3 runs 16 residues. J was trimmed by 4 bases and V by 0 bases; bases with no gene match: 8. CDR3 in amino acids: CASSLDDGGAPETQYF. The CDR3 bases are TGCGCCAGCAGCTTGGATGACGGGGGGGCCCCAGAGACCCAGTACTTC.

A few counts support this clone. The chain employs TRBV1 and TRBJ2-1; the D call TRBD1 from the table was never checked on the DNA. TRBV1 corresponds to a pseudogene. The CDR3 runs to 16 residues. The CDR3 region is CTSSKYRTGVYNEQFF. For the CDR3, the DNA is TGCACCAGCAGCAAATATCGGACAGGGGTCTACAATGAGCAGTTCTTC.

The chain links TRBV24-1 to TRBJ2-2; 8 positions agree with TRBD2. CDR3 length equals 15 residues. V was pared by 3 bases and J by 7 bases, with 6 bases of the junction left unmatched. The germline gives CDR1 KGHDR, CDR2 SFDVKD. CDR3 DNA sequence: TGTGCCACCAGTGATGGACTAGCTCAGGGCGGGGAGCTGTTTTTT. This codes for CATSDGLAQGGELFF.

This chain joins TRBV4-1 and TRBJ1-2, with D perhaps matching TRBD1 (5 bases). The V and J ends lost 4 bases and 4 bases respectively, with 16 bases between them. In germline, CDR1 is MGHRA, CDR2 YSYEKL. The CDR3 is 15 amino acids. As DNA, the CDR3 is TGCGCCAGCAGCCGTGGTAGGGGCCCCCTCTATGGCTACACCTTC. Translation gives CASSRGRGPLYGYTF.

This clone was detected once. V gene TRBV19 combines with J gene TRBJ1-2; 9 bases line up with TRBD1. CDR3 length: 12 residues. Germline trimming cut 6 bases from V and 8 bases from J; bases unmatched to any gene: 4. Per the germline V gene, CDR1 is LNHDA and CDR2 is SQIVND (reference sequence). The CDR3 protein is CASRPGQGGYTF. DNA for the CDR3: TGTGCCAGTAGGCCGGGACAGGGAGGCTACACCTTC.

CDR3 amino acids: CASSHREGGIVIYGYTF. The CDR3 bases are TGTGCCAGCAGTCACAGGGAGGGTGGGATTGTGATCTATGGCTACACCTTC. The J gene is TRBJ1-2, the V gene TRBV6-6; weak D call: TRBD1 (6 bases). Deletions cut 5 bases from V and 4 bases from J, with 23 bases between. In germline, CDR1 is MNHNY, CDR2 SVGAGI (reference sequence). The CDR3 loop spans 17 amino acids.